Below, one T cell receptor (beta chain) is given with its context. Antigen: not known. This specimen comes from a study of regulatory T cells in long-lasting Graves disease. At the level of the study: Antithyroid drugs had been taken under 3 months by newly diagnosed Graves' patients.

In building TCR beta libraries, iRepertoire HTBI primers were used together with Arm-PCR of CDR3 regions. TCRdb passed the multiplex PCR reads through MiXCR, listing each CDR3 protein once. The table lists about 240,000 distinct CDR3 sequences, 20% of them singletons, with approximately 15% in the top ten. Overall study findings and caveats: Few sampled subjects may have lowered accuracy. Under persistent disease, TRBV28, TRBJ1-2 and TRBJ2-5 were used preferentially. Relative to new patients (roughly 1,000), persistent patients exhibited greater sharing of public clonotypes (about 2,700).

Time point here: newly diagnosed GD, antithyroid drugs for less than 3 months. TCR sequences were obtained from RNA taken from PBMCs. The CDR3 consists of 10 residues. Trimming removed 10 bases at V and 3 bases at J, with 6 bases between. From germline, CDR1 is MDHEN and CDR2 SYDVKM. The clonotype originates from a female donor with Graves disease. Sequenced here: peripheral blood mononuclear cells (PBMCs), sampled at new diagnosis, from a patient treated with antithyroid drugs. The rearrangement uses TRBV28 and TRBJ1-1; D is uncertain. CDR3 region: CATGYTEAFF. CDR3 DNA sequence: TGTGCCACCGGGTACACTGAAGCTTTCTTT.